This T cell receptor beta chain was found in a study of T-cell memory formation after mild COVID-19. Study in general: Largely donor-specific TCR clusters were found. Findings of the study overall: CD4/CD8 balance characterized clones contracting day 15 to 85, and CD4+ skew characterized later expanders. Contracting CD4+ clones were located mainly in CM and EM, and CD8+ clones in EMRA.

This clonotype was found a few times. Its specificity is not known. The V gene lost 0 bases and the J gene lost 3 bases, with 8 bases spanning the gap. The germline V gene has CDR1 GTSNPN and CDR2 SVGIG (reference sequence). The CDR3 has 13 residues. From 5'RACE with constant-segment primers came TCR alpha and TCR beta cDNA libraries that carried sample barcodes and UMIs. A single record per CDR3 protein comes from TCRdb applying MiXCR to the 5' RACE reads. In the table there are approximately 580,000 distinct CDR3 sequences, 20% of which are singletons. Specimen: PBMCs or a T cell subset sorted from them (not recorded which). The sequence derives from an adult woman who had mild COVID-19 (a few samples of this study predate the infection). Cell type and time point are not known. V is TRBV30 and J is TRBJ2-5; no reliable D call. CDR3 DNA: TGTGCCTGGAGTGTAATACACAAAGAGACCCAGTACTTC. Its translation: CAWSVIHKETQYF.